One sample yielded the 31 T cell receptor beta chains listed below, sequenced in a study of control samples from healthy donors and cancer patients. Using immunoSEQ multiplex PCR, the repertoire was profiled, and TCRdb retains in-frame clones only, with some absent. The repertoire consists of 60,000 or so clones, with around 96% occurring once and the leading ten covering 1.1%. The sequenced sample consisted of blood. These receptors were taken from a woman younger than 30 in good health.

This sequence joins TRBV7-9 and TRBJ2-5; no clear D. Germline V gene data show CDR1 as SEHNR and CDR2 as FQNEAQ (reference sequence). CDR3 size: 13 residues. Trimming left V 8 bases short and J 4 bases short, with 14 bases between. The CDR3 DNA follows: TGTGCCAGCGTCAAAGCCCGAACAGAGACCCAGTACTTC. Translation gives CASVKARTETQYF.

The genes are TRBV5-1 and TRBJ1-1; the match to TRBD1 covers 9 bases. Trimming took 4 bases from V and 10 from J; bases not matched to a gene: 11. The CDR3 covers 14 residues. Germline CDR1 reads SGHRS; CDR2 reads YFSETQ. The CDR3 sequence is CASSPWDRVGGAFF. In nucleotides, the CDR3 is TGCGCCAGCAGCCCTTGGGACAGGGTTGGGGGAGCTTTCTTT.

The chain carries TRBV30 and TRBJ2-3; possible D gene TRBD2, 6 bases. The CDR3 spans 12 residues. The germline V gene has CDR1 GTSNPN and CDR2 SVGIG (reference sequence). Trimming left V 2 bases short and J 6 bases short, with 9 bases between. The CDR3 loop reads CAWSSGVDTQYF. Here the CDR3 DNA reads TGTGCCTGGAGTTCGGGGGTCGATACGCAGTATTTT.

The CDR3 region has the DNA TGTGCCACCAGTGAAGGACGAGGGTCTGGGGCCAACGTCCTGACTTTC. Protein product: CATSEGRGSGANVLTF. The chain links TRBV24-1 to TRBJ2-6; perhaps TRBD2 as D (5 bases). V was cut by 4 bases and J by 1 base, with 10 bases left in between. There are 16 residues in the CDR3. CDR1 KGHDR and CDR2 SFDVKD come from the germline V gene.

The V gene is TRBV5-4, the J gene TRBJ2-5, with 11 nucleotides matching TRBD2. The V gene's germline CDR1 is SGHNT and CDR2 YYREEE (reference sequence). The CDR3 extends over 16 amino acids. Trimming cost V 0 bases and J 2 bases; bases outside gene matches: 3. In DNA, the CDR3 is TGTGCCAGCAGCTTGGCGGTAGCGGGGGGGCAAGAGACCCAGTACTTC. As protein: CASSLAVAGGQETQYF. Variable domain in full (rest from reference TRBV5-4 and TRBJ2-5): ETGVTQSPTHLIKTRGQQVTLRCSSQSGHNTVSWYQQALGQGPQFIFQYYREEENGRGNFPPRFSGLQFPNYSSELNVNALELDDSALYLCASSLAVAGGQETQYFGPGTRLLVL.

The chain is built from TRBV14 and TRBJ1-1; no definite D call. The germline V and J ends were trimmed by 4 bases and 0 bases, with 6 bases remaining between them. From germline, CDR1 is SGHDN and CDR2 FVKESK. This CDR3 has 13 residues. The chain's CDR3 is CASSRTLNTEAFF. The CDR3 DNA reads TGTGCCAGCAGCCGGACCCTGAACACTGAAGCTTTCTTT.

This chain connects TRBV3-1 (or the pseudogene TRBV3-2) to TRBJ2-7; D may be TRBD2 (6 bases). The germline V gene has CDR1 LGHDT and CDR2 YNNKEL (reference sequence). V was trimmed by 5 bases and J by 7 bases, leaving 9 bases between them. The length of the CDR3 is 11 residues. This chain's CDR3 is CASSRRGEQYF. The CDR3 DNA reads TGTGCCAGCAGCAGGAGGGGAGAGCAGTACTTC.

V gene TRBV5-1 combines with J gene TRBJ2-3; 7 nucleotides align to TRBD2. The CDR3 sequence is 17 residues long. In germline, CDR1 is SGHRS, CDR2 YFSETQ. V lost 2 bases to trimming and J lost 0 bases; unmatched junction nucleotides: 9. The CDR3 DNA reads TGCGCCAGCAGCTTACGAGCGGGGAGCGTTAGCACAGATACGCAGTATTTT. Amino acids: CASSLRAGSVSTDTQYF.

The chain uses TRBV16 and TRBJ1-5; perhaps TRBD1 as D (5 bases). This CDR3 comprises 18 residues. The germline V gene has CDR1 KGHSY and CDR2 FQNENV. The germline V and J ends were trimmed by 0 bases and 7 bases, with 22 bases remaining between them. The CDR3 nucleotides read TGTGCCAGCAGCCAATCCGCAGGGTTGGGGGTCTTGCGACAGCCCCAGCATTTT. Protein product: CASSQSAGLGVLRQPQHF.

The CDR3 coding sequence is TGTGCCAGTACTGCCAGGGCGGGGGGGCACTACAATGAGCAGTTCTTC. Translated, it gives CASTARAGGHYNEQFF. V usage is TRBV19 and J usage is TRBJ2-1; 9 bases are a match to TRBD2. This CDR3 contains 16 residues. The germline CDR1 and CDR2 sequences are LNHDA and SQIVND (reference sequence). J was trimmed by 3 bases and V by 7 bases; bases with no gene match: 10.

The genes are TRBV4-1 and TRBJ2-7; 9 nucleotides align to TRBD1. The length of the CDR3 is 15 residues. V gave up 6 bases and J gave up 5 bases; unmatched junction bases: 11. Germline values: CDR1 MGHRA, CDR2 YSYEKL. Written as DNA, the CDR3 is TGCGCCAGCAGACCCCCGGGACAGGGCCAAAACGAGCAGTACTTC. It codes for CASRPPGQGQNEQYF.

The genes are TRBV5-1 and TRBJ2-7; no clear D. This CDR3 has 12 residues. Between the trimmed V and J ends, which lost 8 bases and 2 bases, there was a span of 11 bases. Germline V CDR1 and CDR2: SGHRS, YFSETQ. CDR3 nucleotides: TGCGCCAGTTCGCCAAACCCCTACGAGCAGTACTTC. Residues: CASSPNPYEQYF.

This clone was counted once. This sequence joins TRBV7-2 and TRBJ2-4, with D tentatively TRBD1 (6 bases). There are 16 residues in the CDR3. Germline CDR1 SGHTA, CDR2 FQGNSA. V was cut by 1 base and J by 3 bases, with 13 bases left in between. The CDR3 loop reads CASSLVWGLGKNIQYF. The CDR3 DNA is TGTGCCAGCAGCTTAGTCTGGGGGCTTGGCAAAAACATTCAGTACTTC.

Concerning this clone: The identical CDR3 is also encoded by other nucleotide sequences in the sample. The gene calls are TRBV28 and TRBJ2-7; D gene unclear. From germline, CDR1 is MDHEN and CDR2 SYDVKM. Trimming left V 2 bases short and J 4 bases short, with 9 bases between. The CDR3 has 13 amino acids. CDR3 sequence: CASSLSGPYEQYF. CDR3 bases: TGTGCCAGCAGTTTAAGTGGGCCTTACGAGCAGTACTTC.

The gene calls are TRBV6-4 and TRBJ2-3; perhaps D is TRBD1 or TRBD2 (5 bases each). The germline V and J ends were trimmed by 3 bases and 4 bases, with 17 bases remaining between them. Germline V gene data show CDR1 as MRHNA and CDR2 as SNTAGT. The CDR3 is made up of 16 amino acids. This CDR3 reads CASSERGAFFADTQYF. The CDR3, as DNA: TGTGCCAGCAGTGAACGGGGCGCCTTCTTCGCAGATACGCAGTATTTT.

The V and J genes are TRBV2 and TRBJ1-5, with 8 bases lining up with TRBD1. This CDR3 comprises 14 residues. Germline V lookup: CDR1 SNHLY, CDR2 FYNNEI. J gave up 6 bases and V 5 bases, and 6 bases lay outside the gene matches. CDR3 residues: CASSPQGVAQPQHF. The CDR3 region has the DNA TGTGCCAGCAGTCCACAGGGGGTTGCTCAGCCCCAGCATTTT.

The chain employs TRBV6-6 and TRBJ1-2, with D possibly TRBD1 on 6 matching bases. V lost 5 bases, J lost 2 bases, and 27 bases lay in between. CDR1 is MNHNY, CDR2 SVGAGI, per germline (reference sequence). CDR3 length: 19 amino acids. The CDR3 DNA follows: TGTGCCAGCAGTCGCAACAGGGCCTTCTATACTTCCTTAAACTATGGCTACACCTTC. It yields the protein CASSRNRAFYTSLNYGYTF.

In nucleotides, the CDR3 is TGTGCCAGCAGCACCGGACCTGGCTACACCTTC. Translation gives CASSTGPGYTF. V and J are TRBV9 and TRBJ1-2; D is undetermined. Trimming cost V 4 bases and J 7 bases, with 8 bases left between them. Germline V gene sequence: CDR1 SGDLS, CDR2 YYNGEE. There are 11 residues in the CDR3. Combining the CDR3 with reference TRBV9 and TRBJ1-2 gives the whole variable domain DSGVTQTPKHLITATGQRVTLRCSPRSGDLSVYWYQQSLDQGLQFLIQYYNGEERAKGNILERFSAQQFPDLHSELNLSSLELGDSALYFCASSTGPGYTFGSGTRLTVV.

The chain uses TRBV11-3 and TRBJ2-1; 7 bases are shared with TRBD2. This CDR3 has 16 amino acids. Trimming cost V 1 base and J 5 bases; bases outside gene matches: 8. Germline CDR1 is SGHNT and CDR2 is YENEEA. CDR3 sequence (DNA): TGTGCCAGCAGCTTAGGCGGACTAGTGGGGAACAATGAGCAGTTCTTC. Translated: CASSLGGLVGNNEQFF.

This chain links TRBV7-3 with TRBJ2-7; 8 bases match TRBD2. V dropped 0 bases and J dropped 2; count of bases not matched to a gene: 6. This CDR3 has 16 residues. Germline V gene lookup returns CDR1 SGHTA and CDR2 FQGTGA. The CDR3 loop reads CASSLTGGGGPYEQYF. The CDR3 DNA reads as TGTGCCAGCAGCTTAACGGGAGGCGGGGGGCCCTACGAGCAGTACTTC.

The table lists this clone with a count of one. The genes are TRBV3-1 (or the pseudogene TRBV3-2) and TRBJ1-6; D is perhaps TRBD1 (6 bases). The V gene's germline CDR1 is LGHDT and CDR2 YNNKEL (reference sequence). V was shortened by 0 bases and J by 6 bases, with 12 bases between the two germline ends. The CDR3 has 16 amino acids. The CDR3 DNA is TGTGCCAGCAGCCAAGAACCCGCAGGGGCTAATTCACCCCTCCACTTT. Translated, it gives CASSQEPAGANSPLHF.

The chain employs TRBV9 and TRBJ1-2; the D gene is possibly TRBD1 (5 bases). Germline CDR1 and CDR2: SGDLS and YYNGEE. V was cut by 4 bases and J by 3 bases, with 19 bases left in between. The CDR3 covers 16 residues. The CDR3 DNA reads TGTGCCAGCAGCACCCGATTAAGCGACAGCCACTATGGCTACACCTTC. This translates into CASSTRLSDSHYGYTF. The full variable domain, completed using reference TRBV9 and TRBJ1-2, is DSGVTQTPKHLITATGQRVTLRCSPRSGDLSVYWYQQSLDQGLQFLIQYYNGEERAKGNILERFSAQQFPDLHSELNLSSLELGDSALYFCASSTRLSDSHYGYTFGSGTRLTVV.

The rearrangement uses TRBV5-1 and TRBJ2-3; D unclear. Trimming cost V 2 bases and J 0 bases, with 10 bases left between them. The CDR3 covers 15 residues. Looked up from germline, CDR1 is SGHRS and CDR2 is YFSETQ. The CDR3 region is CASSFGRSSTDTQYF. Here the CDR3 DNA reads TGCGCCAGCAGCTTCGGCCGCTCTAGCACAGATACGCAGTATTTT.

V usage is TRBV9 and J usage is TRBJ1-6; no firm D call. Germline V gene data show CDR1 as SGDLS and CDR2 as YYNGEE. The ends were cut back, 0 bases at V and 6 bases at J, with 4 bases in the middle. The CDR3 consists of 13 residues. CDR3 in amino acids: CASSVESNSPLHF. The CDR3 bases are TGTGCCAGCAGCGTAGAGAGTAATTCACCCCTCCACTTT. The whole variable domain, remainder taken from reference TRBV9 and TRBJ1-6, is DSGVTQTPKHLITATGQRVTLRCSPRSGDLSVYWYQQSLDQGLQFLIQYYNGEERAKGNILERFSAQQFPDLHSELNLSSLELGDSALYFCASSVESNSPLHFGNGTRLTVT.

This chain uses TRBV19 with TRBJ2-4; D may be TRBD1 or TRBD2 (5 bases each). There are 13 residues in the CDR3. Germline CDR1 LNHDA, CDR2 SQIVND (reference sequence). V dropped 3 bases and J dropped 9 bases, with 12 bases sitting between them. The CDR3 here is CASSILTGAIQYF. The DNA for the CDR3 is TGTGCCAGTAGTATCCTGACCGGGGCCATTCAGTACTTC.

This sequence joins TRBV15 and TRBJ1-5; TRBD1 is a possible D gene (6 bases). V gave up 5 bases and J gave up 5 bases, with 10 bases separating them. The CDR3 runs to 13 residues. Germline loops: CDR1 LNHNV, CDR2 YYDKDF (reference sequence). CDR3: CATSPHRDQPQHF. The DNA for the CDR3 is TGTGCCACCAGCCCTCACAGGGATCAGCCCCAGCATTTT.

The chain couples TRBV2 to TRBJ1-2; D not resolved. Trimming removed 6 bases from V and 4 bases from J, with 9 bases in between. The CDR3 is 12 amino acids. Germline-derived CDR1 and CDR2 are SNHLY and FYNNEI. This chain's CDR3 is CASSPESYGYTF. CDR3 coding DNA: TGTGCCAGCAGCCCTGAATCCTATGGCTACACCTTC.

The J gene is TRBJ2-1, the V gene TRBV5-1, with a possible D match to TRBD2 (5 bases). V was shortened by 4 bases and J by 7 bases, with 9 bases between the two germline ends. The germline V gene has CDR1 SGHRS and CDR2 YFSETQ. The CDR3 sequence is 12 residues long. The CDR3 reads CASSPGSNEQFF. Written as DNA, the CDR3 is TGCGCCAGCAGCCCGGGGTCTAATGAGCAGTTCTTC. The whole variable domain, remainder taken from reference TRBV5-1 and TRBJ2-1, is KAGVTQTPRYLIKTRGQQVTLSCSPISGHRSVSWYQQTPGQGLQFLFEYFSETQRNKGNFPGRFSGRQFSNSRSEMNVSTLELGDSALYLCASSPGSNEQFFGPGTRLTVL.

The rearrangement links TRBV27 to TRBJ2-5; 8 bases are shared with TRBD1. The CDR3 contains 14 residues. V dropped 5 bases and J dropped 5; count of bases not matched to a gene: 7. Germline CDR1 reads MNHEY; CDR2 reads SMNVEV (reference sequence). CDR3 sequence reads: CASSNQGARETQYF. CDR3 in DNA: TGTGCCAGCAGTAATCAGGGGGCGCGGGAGACCCAGTACTTC.

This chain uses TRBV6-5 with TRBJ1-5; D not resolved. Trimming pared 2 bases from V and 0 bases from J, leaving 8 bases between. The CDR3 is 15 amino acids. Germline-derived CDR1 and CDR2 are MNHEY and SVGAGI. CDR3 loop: CASSYITFSNQPQHF. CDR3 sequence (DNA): TGTGCCAGCAGTTACATAACATTTAGCAATCAGCCCCAGCATTTT.

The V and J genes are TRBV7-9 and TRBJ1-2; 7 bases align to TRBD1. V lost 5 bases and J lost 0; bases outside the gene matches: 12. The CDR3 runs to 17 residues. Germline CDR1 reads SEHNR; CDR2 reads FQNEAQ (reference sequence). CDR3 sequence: CASSIGQDEPPNYGYTF. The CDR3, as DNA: TGTGCCAGCAGCATTGGACAGGACGAACCACCTAACTATGGCTACACCTTC.